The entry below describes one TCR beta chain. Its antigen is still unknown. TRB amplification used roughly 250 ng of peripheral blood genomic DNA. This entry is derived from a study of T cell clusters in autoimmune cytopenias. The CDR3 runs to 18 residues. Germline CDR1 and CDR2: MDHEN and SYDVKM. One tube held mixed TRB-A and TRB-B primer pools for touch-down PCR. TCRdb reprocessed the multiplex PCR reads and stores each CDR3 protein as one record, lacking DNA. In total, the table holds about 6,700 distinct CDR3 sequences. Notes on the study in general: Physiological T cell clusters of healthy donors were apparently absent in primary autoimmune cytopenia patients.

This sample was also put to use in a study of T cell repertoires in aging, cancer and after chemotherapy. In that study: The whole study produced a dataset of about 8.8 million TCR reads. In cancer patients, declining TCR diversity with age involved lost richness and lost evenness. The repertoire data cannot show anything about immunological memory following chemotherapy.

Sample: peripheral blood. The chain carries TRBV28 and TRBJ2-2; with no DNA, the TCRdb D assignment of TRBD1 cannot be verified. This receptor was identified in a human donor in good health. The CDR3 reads CASWGGQGALFGTGELFF.